The clone carrying this TCR beta chain was detected a few times. The data were taken from a study of response to subunit inactivated influenza vaccine. Each CDR3 protein is one row after TCRdb ran MiXCR on the RT-PCR reads. Of about 540,000 distinct CDR3 sequences listed, roughly a quarter are singletons. V lost 5 bases to trimming and J lost 7 bases, with 18 bases between them. The germline CDR1 and CDR2 sequences are MNHNS and SASEGT. The CDR3 loop spans 15 amino acids. These data are also associated with another study on T cells expressing NK-cell markers. From that second work: TCR beta cDNA was generated via 5'RACE template switching incorporating UMIs. Investigators obtained TCR beta repertoires from sorted CD3+CD56+NKG2C+, CD3+CD56+NKG2C- and CD3+CD56-NKG2C+ T cells. The sequencing cohort of eight donors included seven HCMV-seropositive individuals and one seronegative individual. Over 5 donors carried dominant NKG2C+ clonotypes that made up roughly 1.0-8% of their CD8+ T cells. Four of the donors also had these clonotypes leading their CD3+CD56-NKG2C+ fraction.

The chain employs TRBV6-1 and TRBJ1-5; possible D gene TRBD1, 6 bases. The receptor comes from a man aged 45-60 years who received an inactivated influenza vaccine. Sample: CD4+ T cells sorted from PBMCs, taken roughly 12 days after vaccination. CDR3 nucleotides: TGTGCCAGCAGTCTTGGGGGGCCACCGAGCCAGCCCCAGCATTTT. Encoded protein: CASSLGGPPSQPQHF.